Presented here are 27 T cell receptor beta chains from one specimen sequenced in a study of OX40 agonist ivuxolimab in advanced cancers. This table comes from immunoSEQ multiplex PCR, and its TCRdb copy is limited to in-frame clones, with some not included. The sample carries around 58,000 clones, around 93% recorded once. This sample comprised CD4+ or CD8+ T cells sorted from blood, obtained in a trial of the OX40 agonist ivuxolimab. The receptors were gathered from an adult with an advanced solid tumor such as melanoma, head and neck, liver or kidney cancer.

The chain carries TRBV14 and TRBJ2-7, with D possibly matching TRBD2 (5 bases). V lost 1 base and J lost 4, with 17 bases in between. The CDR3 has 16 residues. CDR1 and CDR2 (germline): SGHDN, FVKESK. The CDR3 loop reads CASSQGWERSEYEQYF. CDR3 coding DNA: TGTGCCAGCAGCCAAGGGTGGGAGAGATCGGAATACGAGCAGTACTTC.

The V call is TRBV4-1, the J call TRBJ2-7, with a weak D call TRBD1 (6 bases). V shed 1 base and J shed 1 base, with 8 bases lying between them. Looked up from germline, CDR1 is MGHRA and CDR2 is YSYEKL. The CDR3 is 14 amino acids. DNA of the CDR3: TGCGCCAGCAGCCAAGGGACAGTATCCTACGAGCAGTACTTC. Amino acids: CASSQGTVSYEQYF.

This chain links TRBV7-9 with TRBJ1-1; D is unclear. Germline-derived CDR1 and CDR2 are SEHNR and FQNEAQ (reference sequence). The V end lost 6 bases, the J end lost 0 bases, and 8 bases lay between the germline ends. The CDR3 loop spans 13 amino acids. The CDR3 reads CASSGGMNTEAFF. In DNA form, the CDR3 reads TGTGCCAGCAGTGGAGGTATGAACACTGAAGCTTTCTTT.

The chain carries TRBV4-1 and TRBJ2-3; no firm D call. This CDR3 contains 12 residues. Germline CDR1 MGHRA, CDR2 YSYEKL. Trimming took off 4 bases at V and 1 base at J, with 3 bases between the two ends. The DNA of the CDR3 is TGCGCCAGCAGCCTCGGCACAGATACGCAGTATTTT. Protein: CASSLGTDTQYF.

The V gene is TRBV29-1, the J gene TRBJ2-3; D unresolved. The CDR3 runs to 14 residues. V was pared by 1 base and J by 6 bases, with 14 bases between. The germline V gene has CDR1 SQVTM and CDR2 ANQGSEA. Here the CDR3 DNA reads TGCAGCGTTGAAGGACTGGCCAACGTGGATACGCAGTATTTT. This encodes CSVEGLANVDTQYF.

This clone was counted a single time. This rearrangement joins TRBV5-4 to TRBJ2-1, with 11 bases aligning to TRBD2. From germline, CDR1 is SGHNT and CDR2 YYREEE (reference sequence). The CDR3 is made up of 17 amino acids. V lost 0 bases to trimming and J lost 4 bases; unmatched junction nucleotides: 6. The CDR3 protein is CASSLASSGRNYNEQFF. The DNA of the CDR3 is TGTGCCAGCAGCTTGGCCTCTAGCGGGAGGAATTACAATGAGCAGTTCTTC.

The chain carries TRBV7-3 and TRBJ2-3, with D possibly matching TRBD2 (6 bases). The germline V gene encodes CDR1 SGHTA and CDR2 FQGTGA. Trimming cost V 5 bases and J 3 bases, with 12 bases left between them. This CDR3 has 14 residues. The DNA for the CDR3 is TGTGCCAGCAGCCAAAGTGGGGGGACAGATACGCAGTATTTT. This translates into CASSQSGGTDTQYF.

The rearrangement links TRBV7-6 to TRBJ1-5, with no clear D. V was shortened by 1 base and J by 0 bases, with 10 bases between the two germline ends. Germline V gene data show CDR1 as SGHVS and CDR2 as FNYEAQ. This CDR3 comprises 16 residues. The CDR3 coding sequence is TGTGCCAGCAGCTTAGGAAGTCGGAGTAGCAATCAGCCCCAGCATTTT. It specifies CASSLGSRSSNQPQHF. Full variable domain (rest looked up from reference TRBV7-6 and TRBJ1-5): GAGVSQSPRYKVTKRGQDVALRCDPISGHVSLYWYRQALGQGPEFLTYFNYEAQQDKSGLPNDRFSAERPEGSISTLTIQRTEQRDSAMYRCASSLGSRSSNQPQHFGDGTRLSIL.

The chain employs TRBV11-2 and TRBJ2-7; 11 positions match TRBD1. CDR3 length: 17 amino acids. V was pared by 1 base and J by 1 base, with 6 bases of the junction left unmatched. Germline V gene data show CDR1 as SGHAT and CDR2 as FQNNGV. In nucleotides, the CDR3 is TGTGCCAGCAGCTTAGTGGGGGGACAGGGGGTTTCCTACGAGCAGTACTTC. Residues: CASSLVGGQGVSYEQYF.

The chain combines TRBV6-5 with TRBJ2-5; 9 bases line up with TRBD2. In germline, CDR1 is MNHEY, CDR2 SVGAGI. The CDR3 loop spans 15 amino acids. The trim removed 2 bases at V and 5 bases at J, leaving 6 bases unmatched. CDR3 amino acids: CASSYGLAGMETQYF. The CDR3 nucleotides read TGTGCCAGCAGTTACGGGCTAGCGGGAATGGAGACCCAGTACTTC.

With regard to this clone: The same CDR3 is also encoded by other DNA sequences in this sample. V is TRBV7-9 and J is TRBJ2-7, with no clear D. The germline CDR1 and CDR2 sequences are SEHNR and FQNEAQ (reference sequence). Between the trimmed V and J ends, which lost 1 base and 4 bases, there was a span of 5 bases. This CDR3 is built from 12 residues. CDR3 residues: CASSLVGYEQYF. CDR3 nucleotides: TGTGCCAGCAGCTTAGTGGGGTACGAGCAGTACTTC.

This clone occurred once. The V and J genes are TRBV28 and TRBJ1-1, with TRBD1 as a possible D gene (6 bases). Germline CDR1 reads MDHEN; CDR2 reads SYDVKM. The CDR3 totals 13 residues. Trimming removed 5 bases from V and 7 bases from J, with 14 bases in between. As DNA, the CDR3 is TGTGCCAGCAGTCTTACAGGGACCAATGAAGCTTTCTTT. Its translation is CASSLTGTNEAFF.

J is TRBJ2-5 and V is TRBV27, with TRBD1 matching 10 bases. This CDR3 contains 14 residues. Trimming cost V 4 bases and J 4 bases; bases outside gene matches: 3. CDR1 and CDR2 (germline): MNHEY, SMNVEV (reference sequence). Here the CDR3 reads CASSWDRGGETQYF. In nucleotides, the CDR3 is TGTGCCAGCAGTTGGGACAGGGGTGGAGAGACCCAGTACTTC.

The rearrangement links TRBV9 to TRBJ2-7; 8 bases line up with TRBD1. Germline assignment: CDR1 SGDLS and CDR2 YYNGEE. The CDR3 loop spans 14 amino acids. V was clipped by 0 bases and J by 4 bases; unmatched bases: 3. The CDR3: CASSVADREYEQYF. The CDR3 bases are TGTGCCAGCAGCGTAGCGGACAGGGAATACGAGCAGTACTTC.

CDR3 nucleotide sequence: TGTGCCAGCAGCAAGGGACTAGCGGCCTCCTACGAGCAGTACTTC. Protein product: CASSKGLAASYEQYF. V is TRBV7-2 and J is TRBJ2-7; 11 nucleotides agree with TRBD2. CDR1 and CDR2 (germline): SGHTA, FQGNSA. CDR3 length equals 15 residues. The junction had 3 bases not matched to a gene; V was cut back by 5 bases and J by 0 bases.

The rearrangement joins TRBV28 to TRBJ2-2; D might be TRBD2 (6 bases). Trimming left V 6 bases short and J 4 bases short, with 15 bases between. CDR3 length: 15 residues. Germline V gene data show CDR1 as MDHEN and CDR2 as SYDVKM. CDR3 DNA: TGTGCCAGCAGCCACCTAGCGTTGGGCACCGGGGAGCTGTTTTTT. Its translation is CASSHLALGTGELFF.

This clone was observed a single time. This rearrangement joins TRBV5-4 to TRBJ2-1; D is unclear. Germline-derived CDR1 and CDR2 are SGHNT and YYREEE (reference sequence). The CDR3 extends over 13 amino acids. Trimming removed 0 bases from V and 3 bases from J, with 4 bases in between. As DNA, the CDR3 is TGTGCCAGCAGCTTGGGCGACTACAATGAGCAGTTCTTC. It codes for CASSLGDYNEQFF. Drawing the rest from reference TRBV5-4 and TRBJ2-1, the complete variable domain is ETGVTQSPTHLIKTRGQQVTLRCSSQSGHNTVSWYQQALGQGPQFIFQYYREEENGRGNFPPRFSGLQFPNYSSELNVNALELDDSALYLCASSLGDYNEQFFGPGTRLTVL.

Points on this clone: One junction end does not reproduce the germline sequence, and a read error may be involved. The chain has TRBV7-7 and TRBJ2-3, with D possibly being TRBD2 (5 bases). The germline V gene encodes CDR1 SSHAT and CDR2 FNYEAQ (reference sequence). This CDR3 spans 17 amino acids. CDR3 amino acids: CASSLMGGRGTTDTQYF. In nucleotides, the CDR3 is TGTGCTAGCAGCCTGATGGGCGGGCGCGGTACCACAGATACGCAGTATTTT.

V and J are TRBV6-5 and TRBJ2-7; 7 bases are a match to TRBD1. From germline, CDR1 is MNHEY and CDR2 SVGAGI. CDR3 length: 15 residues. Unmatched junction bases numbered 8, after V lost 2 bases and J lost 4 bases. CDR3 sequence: CASSYGQGVRYEQYF. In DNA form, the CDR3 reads TGTGCCAGCAGTTACGGGCAGGGGGTTAGGTACGAGCAGTACTTC.

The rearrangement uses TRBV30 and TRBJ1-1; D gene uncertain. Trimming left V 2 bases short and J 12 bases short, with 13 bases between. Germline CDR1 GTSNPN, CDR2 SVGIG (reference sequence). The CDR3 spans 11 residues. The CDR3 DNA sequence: TGTGCCTGGAGTAACGACCCCGAGACTTTCTTT. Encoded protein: CAWSNDPETFF.

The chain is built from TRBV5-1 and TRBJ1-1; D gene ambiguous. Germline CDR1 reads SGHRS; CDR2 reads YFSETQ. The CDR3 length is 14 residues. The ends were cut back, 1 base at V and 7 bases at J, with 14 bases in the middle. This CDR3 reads CASSLIRWQHEAFF. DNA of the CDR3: TGCGCCAGCAGCTTGATACGATGGCAACATGAAGCTTTCTTT.

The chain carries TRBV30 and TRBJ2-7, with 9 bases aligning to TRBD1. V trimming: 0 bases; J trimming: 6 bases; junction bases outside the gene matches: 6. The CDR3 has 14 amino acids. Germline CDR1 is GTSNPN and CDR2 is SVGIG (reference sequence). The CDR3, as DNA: TGTGCCTGGAGTGTACAGGACAGGGGCTCCGAGCAGTACTTC. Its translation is CAWSVQDRGSEQYF.

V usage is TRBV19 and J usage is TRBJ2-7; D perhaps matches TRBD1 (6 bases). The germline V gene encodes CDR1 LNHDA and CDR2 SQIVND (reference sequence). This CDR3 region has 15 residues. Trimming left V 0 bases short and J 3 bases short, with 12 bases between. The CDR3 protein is CASSIDSGTRYEQYF. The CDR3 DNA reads TGTGCCAGTAGTATAGACTCCGGGACACGCTACGAGCAGTACTTC.

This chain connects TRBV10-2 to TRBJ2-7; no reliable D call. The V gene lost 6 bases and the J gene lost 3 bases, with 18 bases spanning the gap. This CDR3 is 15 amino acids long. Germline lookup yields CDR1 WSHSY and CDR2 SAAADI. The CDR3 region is CASRAPQVNGYEQYF. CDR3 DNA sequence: TGCGCCAGCAGGGCCCCTCAGGTGAACGGCTACGAGCAGTACTTC.

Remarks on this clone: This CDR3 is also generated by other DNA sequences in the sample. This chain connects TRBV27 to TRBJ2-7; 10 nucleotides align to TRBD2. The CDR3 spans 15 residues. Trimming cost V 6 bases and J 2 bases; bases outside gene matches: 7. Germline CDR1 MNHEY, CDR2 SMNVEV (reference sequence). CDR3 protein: CASRGGLAGAYEQYF. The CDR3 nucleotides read TGTGCCAGCAGGGGAGGGCTAGCGGGAGCCTACGAGCAGTACTTC.

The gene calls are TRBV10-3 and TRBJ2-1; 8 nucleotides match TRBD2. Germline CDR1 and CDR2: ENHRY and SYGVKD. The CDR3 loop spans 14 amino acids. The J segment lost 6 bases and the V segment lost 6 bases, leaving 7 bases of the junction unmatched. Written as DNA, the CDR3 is TGTGCCATCAGCTTTCCAGGGACTAGCAATGAGCAGTTCTTC. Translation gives CAISFPGTSNEQFF.

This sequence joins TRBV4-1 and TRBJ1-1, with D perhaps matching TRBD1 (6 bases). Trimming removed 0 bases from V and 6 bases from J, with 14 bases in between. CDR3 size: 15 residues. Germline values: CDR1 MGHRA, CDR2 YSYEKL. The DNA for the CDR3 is TGCGCCAGCAGCCAAGATCCACAGGGATCGGCTGAAGCTTTCTTT. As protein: CASSQDPQGSAEAFF.